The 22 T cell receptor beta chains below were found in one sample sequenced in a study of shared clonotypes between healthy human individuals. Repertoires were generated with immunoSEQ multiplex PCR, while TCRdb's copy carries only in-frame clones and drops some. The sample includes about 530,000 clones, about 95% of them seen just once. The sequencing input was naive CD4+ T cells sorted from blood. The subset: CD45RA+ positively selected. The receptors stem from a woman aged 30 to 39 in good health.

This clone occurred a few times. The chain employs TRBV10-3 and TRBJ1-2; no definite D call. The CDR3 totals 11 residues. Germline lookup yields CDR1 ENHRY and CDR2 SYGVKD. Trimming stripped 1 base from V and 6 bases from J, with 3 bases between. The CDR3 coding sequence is TGTGCCATCAGTGAGTTAGATGGCTACACCTTC. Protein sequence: CAISELDGYTF.

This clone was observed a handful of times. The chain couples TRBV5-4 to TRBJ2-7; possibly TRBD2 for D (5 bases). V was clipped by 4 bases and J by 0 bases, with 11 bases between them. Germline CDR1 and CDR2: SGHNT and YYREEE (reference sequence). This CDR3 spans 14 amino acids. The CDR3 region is CASSDGGSSYEQYF. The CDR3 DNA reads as TGTGCCAGCAGCGACGGAGGTAGCTCCTACGAGCAGTACTTC.

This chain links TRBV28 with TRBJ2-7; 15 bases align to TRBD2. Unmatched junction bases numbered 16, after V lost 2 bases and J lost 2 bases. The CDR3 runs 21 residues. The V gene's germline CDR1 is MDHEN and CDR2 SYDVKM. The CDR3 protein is CASSLTKSGLAGGDRPYEQYF. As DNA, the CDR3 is TGTGCCAGCAGTTTAACCAAATCGGGACTAGCGGGAGGTGACCGACCCTACGAGCAGTACTTC.

The DNA of the CDR3 is TGTGCCAGTAGGCAGGGCTTAAGCGGGGGCTCCTACAATGAGCAGTTCTTC. Protein sequence: CASRQGLSGGSYNEQFF. The chain uses TRBV19 and TRBJ2-1, with 8 bases identical to TRBD2. Looked up from germline, CDR1 is LNHDA and CDR2 is SQIVND (reference sequence). The CDR3 contains 17 residues. The V segment lost 6 bases and the J segment 0 bases; nucleotides outside the gene matches: 10.

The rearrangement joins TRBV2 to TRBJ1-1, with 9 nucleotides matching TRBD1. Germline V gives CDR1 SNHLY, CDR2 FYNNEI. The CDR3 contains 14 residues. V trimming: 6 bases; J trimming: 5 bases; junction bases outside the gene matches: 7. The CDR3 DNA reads TGTGCCAGCAGGGACAGGGGTCGTGGGACTGAAGCTTTCTTT. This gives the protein CASRDRGRGTEAFF.

The DNA for the CDR3 is TGTGCCAGCAGCCCGGGACAGGGGTGGTTTGAGCAGTTCTTC. This sequence encodes CASSPGQGWFEQFF. This chain connects TRBV7-9 to TRBJ2-1; 10 positions agree with TRBD1. CDR1 SEHNR and CDR2 FQNEAQ come from the germline V gene (reference sequence). Trimming took 5 bases from V and 9 from J; bases not matched to a gene: 7. CDR3 length: 14 residues.

The chain's CDR3 is CASSLPGLAGGPPDTQYF. The CDR3 DNA follows: TGTGCCAGCTCACTGCCGGGACTAGCGGGAGGGCCACCAGATACGCAGTATTTT. The V and J genes are TRBV18 and TRBJ2-3; 16 bases map to TRBD2. The CDR3 sequence is 18 residues long. Trimming at V came to 4 bases and at J to 4 bases, leaving 8 bases not matched to a gene. The V gene's germline CDR1 is KGHSH and CDR2 LQKENI.

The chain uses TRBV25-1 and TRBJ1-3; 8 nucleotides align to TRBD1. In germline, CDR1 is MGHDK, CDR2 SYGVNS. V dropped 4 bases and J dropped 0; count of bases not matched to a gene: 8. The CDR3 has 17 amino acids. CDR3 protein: CASSALGQGNSGNTIYF. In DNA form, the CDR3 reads TGTGCCAGCAGTGCCCTCGGACAGGGAAACTCTGGAAACACCATATATTTT.

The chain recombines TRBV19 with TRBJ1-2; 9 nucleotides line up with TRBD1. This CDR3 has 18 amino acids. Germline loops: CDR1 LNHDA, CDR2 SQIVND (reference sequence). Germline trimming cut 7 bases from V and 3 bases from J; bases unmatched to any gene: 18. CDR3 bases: TGTGCCAGTACCCCGCGGGGGACAGGGACTCTCAATTACTATGGCTACACCTTC. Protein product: CASTPRGTGTLNYYGYTF.

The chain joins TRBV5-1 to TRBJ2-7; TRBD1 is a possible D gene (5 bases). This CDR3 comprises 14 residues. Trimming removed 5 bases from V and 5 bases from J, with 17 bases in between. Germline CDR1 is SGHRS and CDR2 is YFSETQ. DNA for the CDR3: TGCGCCAGCAGTACCGACAGTCAATCCCACGAGCAGTACTTC. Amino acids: CASSTDSQSHEQYF.

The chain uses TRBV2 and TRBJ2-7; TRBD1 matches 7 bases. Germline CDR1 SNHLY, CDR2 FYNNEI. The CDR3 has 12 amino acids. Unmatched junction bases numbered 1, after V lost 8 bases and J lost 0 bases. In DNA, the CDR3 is TGTGCCAGCGCAGGGGGCTCCTACGAGCAGTACTTC. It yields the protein CASAGGSYEQYF.

The CDR3 nucleotides are TGCAGCGTTGGTCCCCAGGGAAATGTCTACGAGCAGTACTTC. Its translation is CSVGPQGNVYEQYF. V and J are TRBV29-1 and TRBJ2-7, with D tentatively TRBD1 (5 bases). Germline V gene data show CDR1 as SQVTM and CDR2 as ANQGSEA. V lost 4 bases to trimming and J lost 3 bases, with 16 bases between them. There are 14 residues in the CDR3.

The CDR3 sequence: CATSSQRGGTQYF. The CDR3 DNA reads TGTGCCACCAGCAGCCAACGGGGGGGGACCCAGTACTTC. The chain employs TRBV15 and TRBJ2-5, with 8 nucleotides matching TRBD2. J lost 7 bases, V lost 3 bases, and 4 bases had no gene match. CDR1 is LNHNV and CDR2 is YYDKDF in the germline V gene (reference sequence). The CDR3 runs 13 residues.

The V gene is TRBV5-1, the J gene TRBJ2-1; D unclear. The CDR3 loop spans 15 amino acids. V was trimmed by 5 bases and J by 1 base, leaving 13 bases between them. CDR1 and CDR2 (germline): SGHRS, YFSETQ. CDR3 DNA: TGCGCCAGCAGTACTGGCAGTTCGTCCTACAATGAGCAGTTCTTC. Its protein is CASSTGSSSYNEQFF. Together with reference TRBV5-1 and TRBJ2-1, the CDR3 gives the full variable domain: KAGVTQTPRYLIKTRGQQVTLSCSPISGHRSVSWYQQTPGQGLQFLFEYFSETQRNKGNFPGRFSGRQFSNSRSEMNVSTLELGDSALYLCASSTGSSSYNEQFFGPGTRLTVL.

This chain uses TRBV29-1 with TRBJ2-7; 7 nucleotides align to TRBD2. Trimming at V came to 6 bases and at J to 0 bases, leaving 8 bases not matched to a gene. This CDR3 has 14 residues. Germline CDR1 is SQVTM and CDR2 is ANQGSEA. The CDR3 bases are TGCAGCGTGGCCTTTGCGGGGGACTCCTACGAGCAGTACTTC. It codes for CSVAFAGDSYEQYF.

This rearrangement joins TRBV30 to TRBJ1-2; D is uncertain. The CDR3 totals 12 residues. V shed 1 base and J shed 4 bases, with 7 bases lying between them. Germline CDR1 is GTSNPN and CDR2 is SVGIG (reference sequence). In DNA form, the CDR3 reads TGTGCCTGGAGTGGGGTTACCTATGGCTACACCTTC. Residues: CAWSGVTYGYTF. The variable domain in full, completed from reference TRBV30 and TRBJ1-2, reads SQTIHQWPATLVQPVGSPLSLECTVEGTSNPNLYWYRQAAGRGLQLLFYSVGIGQISSEVPQNLSASRPQDRQFILSSKKLLLSDSGFYLCAWSGVTYGYTFGSGTRLTVV.

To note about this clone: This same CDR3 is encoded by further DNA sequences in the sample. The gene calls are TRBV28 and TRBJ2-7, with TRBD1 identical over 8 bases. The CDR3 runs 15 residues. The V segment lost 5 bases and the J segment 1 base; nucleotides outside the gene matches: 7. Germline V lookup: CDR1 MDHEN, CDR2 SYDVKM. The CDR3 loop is CASSPGQAGSYEQYF. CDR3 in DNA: TGTGCCAGCAGTCCGGGACAGGCAGGATCCTACGAGCAGTACTTC. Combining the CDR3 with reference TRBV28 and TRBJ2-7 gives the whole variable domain DVKVTQSSRYLVKRTGEKVFLECVQDMDHENMFWYRQDPGLGLRLIYFSYDVKMKEKGDIPEGYSVSREKKERFSLILESASTNQTSMYLCASSPGQAGSYEQYFGPGTRLTVT.

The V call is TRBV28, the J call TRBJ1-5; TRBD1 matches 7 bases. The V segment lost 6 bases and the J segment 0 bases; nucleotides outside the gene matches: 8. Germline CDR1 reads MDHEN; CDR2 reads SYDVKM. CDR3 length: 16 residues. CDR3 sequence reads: CASRPGQIISNQPQHF. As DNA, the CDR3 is TGTGCCAGCAGACCGGGACAGATCATTAGCAATCAGCCCCAGCATTTT.

The CDR3 here is CASSRLTGTGWDTEAFF. As DNA, the CDR3 is TGTGCCAGCTCACGACTTACCGGGACAGGTTGGGACACTGAAGCTTTCTTT. The rearrangement links TRBV18 to TRBJ1-1, with 8 nucleotides matching TRBD1. Germline CDR1 KGHSH, CDR2 LQKENI. The CDR3 totals 17 residues. J was trimmed by 3 bases and V by 4 bases; bases with no gene match: 13.

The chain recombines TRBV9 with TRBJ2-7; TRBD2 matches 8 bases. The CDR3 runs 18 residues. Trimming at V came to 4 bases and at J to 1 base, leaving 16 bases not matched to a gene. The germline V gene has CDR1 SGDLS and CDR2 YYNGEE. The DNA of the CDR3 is TGTGCCAGCAGCTCCACCGGGGGGGGCCTAGCTCAATCCTACGAGCAGTACTTC. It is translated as CASSSTGGGLAQSYEQYF.

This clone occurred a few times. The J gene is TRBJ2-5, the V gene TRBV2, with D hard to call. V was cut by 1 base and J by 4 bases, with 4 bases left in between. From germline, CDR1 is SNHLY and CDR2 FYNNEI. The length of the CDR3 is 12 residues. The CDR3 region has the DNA TGTGCCAGCAGTGAAGGGTTAGAGACCCAGTACTTC. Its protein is CASSEGLETQYF.

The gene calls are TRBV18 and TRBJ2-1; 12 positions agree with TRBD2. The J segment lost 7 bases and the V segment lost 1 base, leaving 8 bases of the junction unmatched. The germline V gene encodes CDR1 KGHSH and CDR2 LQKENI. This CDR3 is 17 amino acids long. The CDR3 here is CASSPRLAGGLGNEQFF. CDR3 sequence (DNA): TGTGCCAGCTCACCACGGCTAGCGGGAGGGCTTGGGAATGAGCAGTTCTTC.